This passage covers 20 T cell receptor beta chains from one sample sequenced in a study of OX40 agonist ivuxolimab in advanced cancers. This table comes from immunoSEQ multiplex PCR, and its TCRdb copy is limited to in-frame clones, with some not included. The repertoire has 30,000 to 40,000 clones, roughly nine tenths of them found once; the top ten carry roughly 9.1%. The sequencing here drew on CD4+ or CD8+ T cells sorted from blood, taken in a trial of the OX40 agonist ivuxolimab. The receptors were gathered from an adult with an advanced solid tumor such as melanoma, head and neck, liver or kidney cancer.

The chain links TRBV7-9 to TRBJ1-4, with 7 positions matching TRBD1. In germline, CDR1 is SEHNR, CDR2 FQNEAQ (reference sequence). The CDR3 runs 14 residues. V trimming: 5 bases; J trimming: 4 bases; junction bases outside the gene matches: 4. The CDR3 DNA sequence: TGTGCCAGCAGCCCGGGACAGTTTAATGAAAAACTGTTTTTT. This codes for CASSPGQFNEKLFF.

The V and J genes are TRBV9 and TRBJ1-1, with D perhaps matching TRBD1 (6 bases). V was cut by 5 bases and J by 7 bases, with 21 bases left in between. Germline lookup yields CDR1 SGDLS and CDR2 YYNGEE. This CDR3 is 15 amino acids long. CDR3 sequence: CASSATAGALSEAFF. The CDR3 region has the DNA TGTGCCAGCAGTGCCACAGCAGGGGCGTTGAGTGAAGCTTTCTTT.

This clone is a singleton in its sample. The V gene is TRBV30, the J gene TRBJ2-7; D is undetermined. Germline lookup yields CDR1 GTSNPN and CDR2 SVGIG (reference sequence). The CDR3 is 14 residues long. Trimming stripped 0 bases from V and 6 bases from J, with 15 bases between. The CDR3 reads CAWSVLGRTLEQYF. CDR3 coding DNA: TGTGCCTGGAGTGTACTCGGAAGAACTCTCGAGCAGTACTTC.

The genes are TRBV5-1 and TRBJ2-7; 7 nucleotides match TRBD1. Per the germline V gene, CDR1 is SGHRS and CDR2 is YFSETQ. J was trimmed by 2 bases and V by 4 bases; bases with no gene match: 6. The CDR3 loop spans 14 amino acids. The CDR3 is CASSLTQGTYEQYF. CDR3 DNA sequence: TGCGCCAGCAGCCTCACACAGGGGACCTACGAGCAGTACTTC.

This chain links TRBV7-9 with TRBJ2-6; D may be TRBD2 (6 bases). CDR3 length: 12 residues. Germline V CDR1 and CDR2: SEHNR, FQNEAQ (reference sequence). The V and J ends lost 11 bases and 2 bases respectively, with 7 bases between them. The CDR3 sequence is CAGRTGANVLTF. CDR3 DNA: TGTGCCGGGAGGACTGGGGCCAACGTCCTGACTTTC.

The sample holds one count of this clone. This chain's CDR3 is CASSFVAGGTEAFF. CDR3 bases: TGTGCCAGCAGCTTCGTCGCAGGGGGTACTGAAGCTTTCTTT. The chain combines TRBV5-6 with TRBJ1-1; 7 nucleotides align to TRBD1. The germline V gene has CDR1 SGHDT and CDR2 YYEEEE. The J segment lost 5 bases and the V segment lost 2 bases, leaving 6 bases of the junction unmatched. The CDR3 covers 14 residues.

This chain links TRBV6-6 with TRBJ1-2, with 8 bases fitting TRBD1. Germline V gives CDR1 MNHNY, CDR2 SVGAGI (reference sequence). V was pared by 6 bases and J by 0 bases, with 0 bases of the junction left unmatched. The CDR3 is made up of 13 amino acids. The CDR3 reads CASRDRANYGYTF. As DNA, the CDR3 is TGTGCCAGCAGGGACAGGGCTAACTATGGCTACACCTTC.

The genes are TRBV27 and TRBJ1-5; possible D gene TRBD1, 6 bases. CDR3 length equals 15 residues. The ends were cut back, 4 bases at V and 1 base at J, with 11 bases in the middle. CDR1 MNHEY and CDR2 SMNVEV come from the germline V gene (reference sequence). The CDR3 nucleotides read TGTGCCAGCAGTTCCCCCGGGACAAGCAATCAGCCCCAGCATTTT. This encodes CASSSPGTSNQPQHF.

The chain employs TRBV11-3 and TRBJ2-1, with D possibly TRBD1 on 5 matching bases. Between the trimmed V and J ends, which lost 3 bases and 4 bases, there was a span of 7 bases. Germline V CDR1 and CDR2: SGHNT, YENEEA. This CDR3 has 13 amino acids. In nucleotides, the CDR3 is TGTGCCAGCAGCTTTGACAGTTACAATGAGCAGTTCTTC. Amino acid sequence: CASSFDSYNEQFF.

The chain carries TRBV5-1 and TRBJ2-1; no reliable D call. Germline CDR1 SGHRS, CDR2 YFSETQ. The CDR3 is 14 amino acids. Between the trimmed V and J ends, which lost 4 bases and 4 bases, there was a span of 12 bases. This CDR3 is CASSPTLGYNEQFF. The CDR3 DNA follows: TGCGCCAGCAGCCCGACCCTAGGTTACAATGAGCAGTTCTTC.

J is TRBJ1-3 and V is TRBV7-8; D gene uncertain. V lost 5 bases and J 4 bases, leaving 9 bases between the germline ends. This CDR3 region has 13 residues. Looked up from germline, CDR1 is SGHVS and CDR2 is FQNEAQ. In nucleotides, the CDR3 is TGTGCCAGCAGCCTGCCCCCGGGAAACACCATATATTTT. It encodes CASSLPPGNTIYF.

On this clone itself: Mismatch with germline at one junction end may stem from a read error. The chain employs TRBV7-7 and TRBJ2-1; TRBD2 aligns across 7 bases. The CDR3 sequence is 15 residues long. Germline assignment: CDR1 SSHAT and CDR2 FNYEAQ (reference sequence). This CDR3 is CASSARTSWRHEQFF. The CDR3 DNA sequence: TGTGCTAGCAGCGCCCGGACTAGTTGGAGGCATGAGCAGTTCTTC.

The V gene is TRBV28, the J gene TRBJ1-2; D not resolved. The V and J ends lost 3 bases and 3 bases respectively, with 11 bases between them. There are 14 residues in the CDR3. The germline V gene encodes CDR1 MDHEN and CDR2 SYDVKM. The CDR3 sequence is CASSLGREHYGYTF. The CDR3 DNA is TGTGCCAGCAGTTTGGGAAGGGAACACTATGGCTACACCTTC.

The gene calls are TRBV15 and TRBJ1-6; D call uncertain. Germline V gene sequence: CDR1 LNHNV, CDR2 YYDKDF (reference sequence). Trimming took 1 base from V and 0 from J, leaving 7 bases between them. The CDR3 is 16 residues long. CDR3 loop: CATSRVLSSYNSPLHF. The CDR3, as DNA: TGTGCCACCAGCAGAGTCTTAAGCTCCTATAATTCACCCCTCCACTTT.

This chain uses TRBV7-2 with TRBJ2-7; 7 bases align to TRBD1. The CDR3 covers 14 residues. After removal of 3 bases from V and 2 bases from J, the junction contained 4 bases not matched to a gene. Germline CDR1 and CDR2: SGHTA and FQGNSA. DNA of the CDR3: TGTGCCAGCAGCTTCCGGGACAGACCCTACGAGCAGTACTTC. Its translation is CASSFRDRPYEQYF. The full variable domain, rest sourced from reference TRBV7-2 and TRBJ2-7, is GAGVSQSPSNKVTEKGKDVELRCDPISGHTALYWYRQSLGQGLEFLIYFQGNSAPDKSGLPSDRFSAERTGGSVSTLTIQRTQQEDSAVYLCASSFRDRPYEQYFGPGTRLTVT.

CDR3: CATSRDPLTSGTGELFF. CDR3 nucleotides: TGTGCCACCAGCAGAGACCCTTTGACTAGCGGCACCGGGGAGCTGTTTTTT. This rearrangement joins TRBV15 to TRBJ2-2; 9 bases map to TRBD2. The CDR3 sequence is 17 residues long. Germline CDR1 and CDR2: LNHNV and YYDKDF (reference sequence). With V trimmed by 0 bases and J by 4 bases, 6 bases remained unmatched.

The chain recombines TRBV18 with TRBJ2-2; perhaps TRBD2 as D (6 bases). The V end lost 0 bases, the J end lost 9 bases, and 14 bases lay between the germline ends. Germline V gene sequence: CDR1 KGHSH, CDR2 LQKENI. There are 15 residues in the CDR3. CDR3 in DNA: TGTGCCAGCTCACCACCGGGGGGACCACCCCGGGAGCTGTTTTTT. It specifies CASSPPGGPPRELFF.

J is TRBJ2-5 and V is TRBV6-1; D call uncertain. The CDR3 runs to 11 residues. V lost 6 bases, J lost 5 bases, and 7 bases lay in between. Germline V lookup: CDR1 MNHNS, CDR2 SASEGT. Written as DNA, the CDR3 is TGTGCCAGCAGCCCTGGGGAGACCCAGTACTTC. This gives the protein CASSPGETQYF.

The chain couples TRBV10-3 to TRBJ1-3, with 10 bases fitting TRBD1. Trimming removed 3 bases from V and 0 bases from J; junction bases left unmatched: 23. Germline loops: CDR1 ENHRY, CDR2 SYGVKD. There are 23 residues in the CDR3. The CDR3 sequence: CAISEPKKPGQGFGSSSGNTIYF. In nucleotides, the CDR3 is TGTGCCATCAGTGAACCAAAGAAACCGGGACAGGGGTTTGGGTCGAGCTCTGGAAACACCATATATTTT.

This sequence joins TRBV30 and TRBJ2-1; possible D gene TRBD2, 7 bases. V was shortened by 0 bases and J by 2 bases, with 11 bases between the two germline ends. This CDR3 contains 15 residues. Per the germline V gene, CDR1 is GTSNPN and CDR2 is SVGIG (reference sequence). CDR3 coding DNA: TGTGCCTGGAGTGTTCCGGGGGGCACCTACAATGAGCAGTTCTTC. Translating gives CAWSVPGGTYNEQFF.